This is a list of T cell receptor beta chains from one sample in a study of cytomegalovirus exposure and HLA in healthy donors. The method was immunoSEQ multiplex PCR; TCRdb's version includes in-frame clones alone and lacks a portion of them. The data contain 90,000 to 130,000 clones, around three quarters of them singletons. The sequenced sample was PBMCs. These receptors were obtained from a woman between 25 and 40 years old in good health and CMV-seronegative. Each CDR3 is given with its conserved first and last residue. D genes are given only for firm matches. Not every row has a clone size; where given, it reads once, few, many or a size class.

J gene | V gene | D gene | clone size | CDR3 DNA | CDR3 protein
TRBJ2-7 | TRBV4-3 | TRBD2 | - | TGCGCCAGCAGCCAAGCTGCGGGAGTTGGGTACGAGCAGTACTTC | CASSQAAGVGYEQYF
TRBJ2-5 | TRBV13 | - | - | TGTGCCAGCAGCAAAAGACAGCGCTGGGAAGAGACCCAGTACTTC | CASSKRQRWEETQYF
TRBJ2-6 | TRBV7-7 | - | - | TGTGCTAGCAGCCTATGGGGAGGAACTGGGGCCAACGTCCTGACTTTC | CASSLWGGTGANVLTF
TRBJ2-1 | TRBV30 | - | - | TGTGCCTGGAATACGATATTGACTTACAATGAGCAGTTCTTC | CAWNTILTYNEQFF
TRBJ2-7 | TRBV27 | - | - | TGTGCCAGCCACAGTAGGCTGGCCGGCGAGCAGTACTTC | CASHSRLAGEQYF
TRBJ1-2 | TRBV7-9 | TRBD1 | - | TGTGCCAGCAGCCGGGGCCAGGGGGAAAGCTACACCTTC | CASSRGQGESYTF
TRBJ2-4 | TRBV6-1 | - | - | TGTGCCAGCAGTGACCTTGGAGGGCCCAAAAACATTCAGTACTTC | CASSDLGGPKNIQYF
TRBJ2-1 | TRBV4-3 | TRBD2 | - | TGCGCCAGCAGCCCCTGGACTAGCGGATACAATGAGCAGTTCTTC | CASSPWTSGYNEQFF
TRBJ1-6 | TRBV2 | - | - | TGTGCCAGCAGTGAAGCGGCGGGGTCCTATAATTCACCCCTCCACTTT | CASSEAAGSYNSPLHF
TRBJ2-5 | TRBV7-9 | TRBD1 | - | TGTGCCAGCAGCAAGGGACAGACAGGGCTAGGGGAGACCCAGTACTTC | CASSKGQTGLGETQYF
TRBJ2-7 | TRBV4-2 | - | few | TGTGCCAGCAGCCAAGAAGGGGCAGGGGCCCGATACGAGCAGTACTTC | CASSQEGAGARYEQYF
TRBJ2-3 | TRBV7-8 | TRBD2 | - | TGTGCCAGCAGCTCCCGGGACTATCGCGCAGATACGCAGTATTTT | CASSSRDYRADTQYF
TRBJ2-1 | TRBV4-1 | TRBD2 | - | TGCGCCAGCAGCCAAGGGGAGCGGGGGGTAAGGGATGAGCAGTTCTTC | CASSQGERGVRDEQFF
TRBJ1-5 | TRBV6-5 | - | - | TGTGCCAGCAGTCGGGGGGGCTCTGGTAATCAGCCCCAGCATTTT | CASSRGGSGNQPQHF
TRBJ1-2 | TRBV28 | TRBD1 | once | TGTGCCAGCAGTTTAGATCTACAGGGGCGGGGAGGCTACACCTTC | CASSLDLQGRGGYTF
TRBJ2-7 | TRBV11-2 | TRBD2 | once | TGTGCCAGCAGCTATGGGAGGGCCCTCTACGAGCAGTACTTC | CASSYGRALYEQYF
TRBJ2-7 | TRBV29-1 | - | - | TGCAGCGTTGTTGGACAGTCTGAAGGCGAGCAGTACTTC | CSVVGQSEGEQYF
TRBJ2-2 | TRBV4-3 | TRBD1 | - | TGCGCCAGCCGACAGGGGCACCAAGCCGGGGAGCTGTTTTTT | CASRQGHQAGELFF
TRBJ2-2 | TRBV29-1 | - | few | TGCAGCGTTGCAGGGGACGGGGAGCTGTTTTTT | CSVAGDGELFF
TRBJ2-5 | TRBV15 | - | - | TGTGCCACCAGCGGCGGGGGCAGCCAAGAGACCCAGTACTTC | CATSGGGSQETQYF
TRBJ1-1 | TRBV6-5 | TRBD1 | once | TGTGCCAGCAGTTACTCTCGGGCAGGGGGGAATGAAGCTTTCTTT | CASSYSRAGGNEAFF
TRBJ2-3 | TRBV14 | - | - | TGTGCCAGCAGCCAAGCAGGGGGCACAGATACGCAGTATTTT | CASSQAGGTDTQYF
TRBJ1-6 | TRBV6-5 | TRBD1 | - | TGTGCCAGCAGTTACGGGACAGGTCATAATTCACCCCTCCACTTT | CASSYGTGHNSPLHF
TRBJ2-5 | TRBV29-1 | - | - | TGCAGCGCGGCCGGCGGGGCTGGGGAGACCCAGTACTTC | CSAAGGAGETQYF
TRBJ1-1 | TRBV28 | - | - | TGTGCCAGCAGTTTATTGCGGGAAAACACTGAAGCTTTCTTT | CASSLLRENTEAFF
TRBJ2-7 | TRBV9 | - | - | TGTGCCAGCAGCGTAGCGGACAGCTCCTACGAGCAGTACTTC | CASSVADSSYEQYF
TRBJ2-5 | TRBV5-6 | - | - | TGTGCCAGCAGCTTGGTCAGGGAAGAGACCCAGTACTTC | CASSLVREETQYF
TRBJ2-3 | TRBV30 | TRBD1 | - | TGTGCCTGGAGTTTGACAGGGGGAACAGATACGCAGTATTTT | CAWSLTGGTDTQYF
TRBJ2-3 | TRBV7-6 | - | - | TGTGCCAGCAGCTTAGACGAGACAGCCAGAAGCACAGATACGCAGTATTTT | CASSLDETARSTDTQYF
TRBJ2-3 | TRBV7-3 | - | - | TGTGCCAGCAGCTTAAGCGGCCGGGCAGATACGCAGTATTTT | CASSLSGRADTQYF
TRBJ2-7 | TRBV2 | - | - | TGTGCCAGCAGTGATATTTGGCAGGGAACCTACGAGCAGTACTTC | CASSDIWQGTYEQYF
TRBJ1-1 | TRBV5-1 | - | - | TGCGCCAGCAGCCCCTTCGGGGGGGCTGAAGCTTTCTTT | CASSPFGGAEAFF
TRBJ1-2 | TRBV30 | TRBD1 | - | TGTGCCTGGAGTCTCCGGGACAGGATTTCAGGAGGCTACACCTTC | CAWSLRDRISGGYTF
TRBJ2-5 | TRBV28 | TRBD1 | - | TGTGCCAGCAGTTTAACGGACAGGGTCCAAGAGACCCAGTACTTC | CASSLTDRVQETQYF
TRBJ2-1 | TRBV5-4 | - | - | TGTGCCAGCAGCTACCTAGGGGCGCGCTCCTACAATGAGCAGTTCTTC | CASSYLGARSYNEQFF
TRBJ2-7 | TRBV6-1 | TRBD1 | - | TGTGCCAGCGGACAGGCAACCTCCTACGAGCAGTACTTC | CASGQATSYEQYF
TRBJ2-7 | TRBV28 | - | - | TGTGCCAGCAGTTTAGATCCAGAGGTCTACGAGCAGTACTTC | CASSLDPEVYEQYF
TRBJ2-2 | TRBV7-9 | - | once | TGTGCCAGCAGCACGAGACAGAACACCGGGGAGCTGTTTTTT | CASSTRQNTGELFF
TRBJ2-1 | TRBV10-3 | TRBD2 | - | TGTGCCATCTCGCGGGACGAGACTAGCCGTAGCTCCTACAATGAGCAGTTCTTC | CAISRDETSRSSYNEQFF
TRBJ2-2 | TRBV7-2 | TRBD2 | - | TGTGCCAGCACCTCGTCGGTGGGACTAGCTGTGACCGGGGAGCTGTTTTTT | CASTSSVGLAVTGELFF
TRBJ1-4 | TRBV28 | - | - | TGTGCCAGCAGTTATTGGGGGGGGAGCGAAAAACTGTTTTTT | CASSYWGGSEKLFF
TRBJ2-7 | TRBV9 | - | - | TGTGCCAGCAGCGTAGGGGTGATAGGGGCCTACGAGCAGTACTTC | CASSVGVIGAYEQYF
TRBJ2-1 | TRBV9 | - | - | TGTGCCAGCAGCGTAGGAGCTAGTTCCCATGAGCAGTTCTTC | CASSVGASSHEQFF
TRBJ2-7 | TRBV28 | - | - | TGTGCCAGCAGTTTAAAGCTCGGCGTGGCGGGCTCCTACGAGCAGTACTTC | CASSLKLGVAGSYEQYF
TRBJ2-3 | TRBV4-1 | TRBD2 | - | TGCGCCAGCAGCCAAGTTCTAGCGGGGGGGCTGGAAGATACGCAGTATTTT | CASSQVLAGGLEDTQYF
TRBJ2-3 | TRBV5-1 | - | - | TGCGCCAGCAGCTTGGGACAGTTTTCAACAGATACGCAGTATTTT | CASSLGQFSTDTQYF
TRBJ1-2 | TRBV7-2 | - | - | TGTGCCAGCAGCCTTGAGGGCGTTGGTCTCTATGGCTACACCTTC | CASSLEGVGLYGYTF
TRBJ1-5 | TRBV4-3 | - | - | TGCGCCAGCAGCCAATCCATAATCGGGACACCCTATCAGCCCCAGCATTTT | CASSQSIIGTPYQPQHF
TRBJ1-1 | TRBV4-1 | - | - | TGCGCCAGCAGCCCATTACGGAGGGATGAAGCTTTCTTT | CASSPLRRDEAFF
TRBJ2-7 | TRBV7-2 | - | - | TGTGCCAGCAGTCGGTATGGCTACGAGCAGTACTTC | CASSRYGYEQYF
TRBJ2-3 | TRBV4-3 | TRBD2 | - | TGCGCCAGCAGCCAGGGGGGTAGCGGGGACACAGATACGCAGTATTTT | CASSQGGSGDTDTQYF
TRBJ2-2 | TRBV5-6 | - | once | TGTGCCAGCAGGATACAGGGTTCCGGGGAGCTGTTTTTT | CASRIQGSGELFF
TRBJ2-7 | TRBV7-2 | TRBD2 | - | TGTGCCAGCAGCTTAGGGCTAGCGGGACCTTCCTACGAGCAGTACTTC | CASSLGLAGPSYEQYF
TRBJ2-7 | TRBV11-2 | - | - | TGTGCCAGCAGCTTCGGACTGTACGAGCAGTACTTC | CASSFGLYEQYF
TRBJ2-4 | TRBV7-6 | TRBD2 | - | TGTGCCAGCAGCCGGGGACTAGCGGGAGCGGTAAACATTCAGTACTTC | CASSRGLAGAVNIQYF
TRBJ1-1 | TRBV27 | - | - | TGTGCCAGCAGTTTCGGGGTAGGCTCTGAAGCTTTCTTT | CASSFGVGSEAFF
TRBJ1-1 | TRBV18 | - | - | TGTGCCAGCTCACCAGCCTTGCGGGACACTGAAGCTTTCTTT | CASSPALRDTEAFF
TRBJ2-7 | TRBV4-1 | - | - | TGCGCCAGCAGCCAACAACATGGGGCAGGGTACGAGCAGTACTTC | CASSQQHGAGYEQYF
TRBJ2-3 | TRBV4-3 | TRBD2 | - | TGCGCCAGCAGCCAAGTGCATGGTAGCGGGGGGGCAGGGGATACGCAGTATTTT | CASSQVHGSGGAGDTQYF
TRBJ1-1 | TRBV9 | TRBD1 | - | TGTGCCAGCAGCCCCCATGCGACAGGGGATTTAAACACTGAAGCTTTCTTT | CASSPHATGDLNTEAFF